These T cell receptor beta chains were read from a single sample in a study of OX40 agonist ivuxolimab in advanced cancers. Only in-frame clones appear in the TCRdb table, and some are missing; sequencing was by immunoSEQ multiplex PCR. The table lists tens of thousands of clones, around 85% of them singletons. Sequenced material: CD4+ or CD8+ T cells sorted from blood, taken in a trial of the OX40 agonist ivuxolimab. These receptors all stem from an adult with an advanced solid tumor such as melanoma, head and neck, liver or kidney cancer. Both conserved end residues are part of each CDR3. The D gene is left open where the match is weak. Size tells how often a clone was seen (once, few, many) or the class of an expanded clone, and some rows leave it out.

TGTGCCAGCAGCCAGACAGGTAAAGGGCAGCCCCAGCATTTT,CASSQTGKGQPQHF,TRBV7-9,TRBJ1-5,.,.
TGTGCCAGCAGTTACTCGATCGGAAATGAGCAGTTCTTC,CASSYSIGNEQFF,TRBV6-6,TRBJ2-1,.,.
TGTGCCAGCAGCCTGGGGGAGGATGGCTACACCTTC,CASSLGEDGYTF,TRBV6-6,TRBJ1-2,.,.
TGTGCCACCAGCACCCGTGAAGGGTTAACAGAGACCCAGTACTTC,CATSTREGLTETQYF,TRBV15,TRBJ2-5,.,once
TGTGCCAGCAGCTTGGGGGGGCTTAATCAGCCCCAGCATTTT,CASSLGGLNQPQHF,TRBV7-9,TRBJ1-5,.,.
TGTGCCAGCAGCCCGGGACAGGGAAGTGAGCAGTACTTC,CASSPGQGSEQYF,TRBV5-6,TRBJ2-7,TRBD1,once
TGTGCCAGCACCACTGCAGAGGAGCAGTTCTTC,CASTTAEEQFF,TRBV28,TRBJ2-1,.,.
TGTGCCAGCAGCGGCCTAGCGGATTCCCAAGAGACCCAGTACTTC,CASSGLADSQETQYF,TRBV7-8,TRBJ2-5,TRBD2,.
TGTGCCAGCAGCTTCGGTGGGACTAACTACAATGAGCAGTTCTTC,CASSFGGTNYNEQFF,TRBV5-8,TRBJ2-1,TRBD2,.
TGTGCCAGCAGCTGGGGGGCTAGCGCGAACACCGGGGAGCTGTTTTTT,CASSWGASANTGELFF,TRBV7-9,TRBJ2-2,.,.
TGTGCCAGCAGCCCTTTGTTGGGAGATAATGAAAAACTGTTTTTT,CASSPLLGDNEKLFF,TRBV7-8,TRBJ1-4,.,.
TGTGCCAGCAGCTTGAGTTTCAGCCCCTACGAGCAGTACTTC,CASSLSFSPYEQYF,TRBV5-8,TRBJ2-7,.,.
TGTGCCAGCAGTTTAACGCGTCCTGACAGGGCCGGTGAAGCTTTCTTT,CASSLTRPDRAGEAFF,TRBV28,TRBJ1-1,TRBD1,.
TGTGCCAGCAGCGGGCAGGGGACTAACTATGGCTACACCTTC,CASSGQGTNYGYTF,TRBV9,TRBJ1-2,.,once
TGTGCCAGCTGGGCGGGAGGCACCTACAATGAGCAGTTCTTC,CASWAGGTYNEQFF,TRBV6-5,TRBJ2-1,TRBD2,.